This T cell receptor beta chain is from a study of blood T cell repertoires in COVID-19. Study summary: COVID-19 samples from acute and convalescent phases originated in the United States, Italy and Spain. In each case, the material was cDNA or gDNA derived from T cells, B-cell-depleted T cells, or PBMCs.

A word on this clone: A junction boundary mismatches the germline segment, possibly from a read error.

Per the authors' pipeline: How many nucleated cells were present was estimated from reference gene primer amplification. The method was immunoSEQ multiplex PCR; TCRdb's version includes in-frame clones alone and lacks a portion of them. The D gene and trimming were derived from the DNA, and the V and J assignments and clone size from that table. The data contain fewer than 200,000 clones, 65% to 80% of them singletons. This CDR3 spans 13 amino acids. Germline V CDR1 and CDR2: SGHAT, FQNNGV. This clonotype was obtained from a man aged 60 to 69 with acute or convalescent COVID-19. Sequences were obtained from peripheral blood. V is TRBV11-2 and J is TRBJ2-7; TRBD1 matches 9 bases. The CDR3 nucleotides are TGTGCCAGCAGCTCGCCGGGACAGGGCTCGCTAAACTTC. This gives the protein CASSSPGQGSLNF. The whole variable domain, remainder taken from reference TRBV11-2 and TRBJ2-7, is EAGVAQSPRYKIIEKRQSVAFWCNPISGHATLYWYQQILGQGPKLLIQFQNNGVVDDSQLPKDRFSAERLKGVDSTLKIQPAKLEDSAVYLCASSSPGQGSLNFGPGTRLTVT.